The 6 T cell receptor beta chains below were found in one sample sequenced in a study of blood T cell repertoires in COVID-19. Sequencing was performed with immunoSEQ multiplex PCR; in TCRdb, only in-frame clones are kept and a portion is missing. The data contain approximately 50,000 clones, 85% to 95% of them singletons. Sequenced sample: peripheral blood. These receptors all stem from a man aged 50 or older with active COVID-19.

V is TRBV11-2 and J is TRBJ1-1; no reliable D call. From germline, CDR1 is SGHAT and CDR2 FQNNGV. The V and J ends lost 5 bases and 4 bases respectively, with 11 bases between them. This CDR3 is 13 amino acids long. The DNA of the CDR3 is TGTGCCAGCAGCCGTCTACGGGGCACTGAAGCTTTCTTT. This gives the protein CASSRLRGTEAFF.

V usage is TRBV5-1 and J usage is TRBJ2-1; D is perhaps TRBD2 (6 bases). Germline V gene sequence: CDR1 SGHRS, CDR2 YFSETQ. V was trimmed by 0 bases and J by 1 base, leaving 11 bases between them. The CDR3 is 16 residues long. CDR3 loop: CASSLGGGTSYNEQFF. Here the CDR3 DNA reads TGCGCCAGCAGCTTGGGCGGAGGGACGTCCTACAATGAGCAGTTCTTC.

The genes are TRBV28 and TRBJ2-5; 14 positions agree with TRBD2. Germline V gene sequence: CDR1 MDHEN, CDR2 SYDVKM. Trimming took 5 bases from V and 2 from J; bases not matched to a gene: 7. The CDR3 loop spans 17 amino acids. Here the CDR3 reads CASSLLTSGRGQETQYF. DNA for the CDR3: TGTGCCAGCAGTCTCCTGACTAGCGGGAGGGGGCAAGAGACCCAGTACTTC.

The rearrangement links TRBV7-8 to TRBJ1-5; 8 bases are a match to TRBD1. V lost 2 bases and J lost 5; bases outside the gene matches: 8. CDR1 SGHVS and CDR2 FQNEAQ come from the germline V gene. This CDR3 contains 16 residues. The chain's CDR3 is CASSLWAGGKYQPQHF. CDR3 bases: TGTGCCAGCAGCTTATGGGCAGGGGGCAAATATCAGCCCCAGCATTTT.

The chain couples TRBV27 to TRBJ2-4, with 8 positions matching TRBD1. V was clipped by 8 bases and J by 3 bases; unmatched bases: 6. Germline CDR1 reads MNHEY; CDR2 reads SMNVEV (reference sequence). This CDR3 comprises 14 residues. The CDR3 spells CASHTGGVKNIQYF. CDR3 nucleotides: TGTGCCAGCCATACAGGGGGAGTCAAAAACATTCAGTACTTC.

The rearrangement uses TRBV28 and TRBJ1-1; weak D call: TRBD1 (5 bases). The CDR3 has 15 residues. With 3 bases removed from V and 1 base from J, the gap between germline ends came to 12 bases. The germline CDR1 and CDR2 sequences are MDHEN and SYDVKM. The CDR3 nucleotides are TGTGCCAGCAGTTTGGCTGGGGCGGAGAACACTGAAGCTTTCTTT. As protein: CASSLAGAENTEAFF.